This T cell receptor beta chain comes out of a study of blood T cells in healthy people across ages. Study results and caveats: PBMCs were not sorted, which prevented a conclusive comparison of naive versus antigen-experienced cells. The authors considered diversity estimates from one million T cells to be underestimates.

It was with a sample-barcoded 5' primer and a J-beta primer mix that a second PCR of roughly 6 to 12 cycles was run. Using its own MiXCR run on the 5' RACE reads, TCRdb lists one record per CDR3 protein. The table has 650,000 to 800,000 distinct CDR3 sequences, approximately 44% seen once. The germline V gene has CDR1 SGHRS and CDR2 YFSETQ. V was pared by 5 bases and J by 0 bases, with 11 bases between. CDR3 length equals 14 residues. This clonotype was counted only a few times. Its target is not known. Donors were systemically healthy Caucasian individuals from Russia aged roughly 6 to 100 years. Every donor provided around 10 milliliters of peripheral blood.

V gene TRBV5-1 combines with J gene TRBJ2-5, with D possibly matching TRBD2 (6 bases). This TCR came from a man between 60 and 70 years old in good health. Sequenced material: blood. The DNA of the CDR3 is TGCGCCAGCAGACTCGCGGGGAACCAAGAGACCCAGTACTTC. Translating it yields CASRLAGNQETQYF.